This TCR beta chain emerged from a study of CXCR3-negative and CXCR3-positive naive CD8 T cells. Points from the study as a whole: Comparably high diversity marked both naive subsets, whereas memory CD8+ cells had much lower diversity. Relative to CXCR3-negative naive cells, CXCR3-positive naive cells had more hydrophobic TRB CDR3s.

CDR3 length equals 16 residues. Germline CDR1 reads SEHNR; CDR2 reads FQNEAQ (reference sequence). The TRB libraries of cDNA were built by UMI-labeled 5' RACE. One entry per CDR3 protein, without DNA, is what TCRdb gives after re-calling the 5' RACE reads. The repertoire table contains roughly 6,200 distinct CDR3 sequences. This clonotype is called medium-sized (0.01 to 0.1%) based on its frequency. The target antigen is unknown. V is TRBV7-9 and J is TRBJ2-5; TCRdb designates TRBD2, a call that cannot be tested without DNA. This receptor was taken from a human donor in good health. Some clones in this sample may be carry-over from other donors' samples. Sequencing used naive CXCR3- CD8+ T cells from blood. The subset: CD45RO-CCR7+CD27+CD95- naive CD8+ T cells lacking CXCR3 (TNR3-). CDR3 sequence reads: CASSPPTRTYEETQYF.